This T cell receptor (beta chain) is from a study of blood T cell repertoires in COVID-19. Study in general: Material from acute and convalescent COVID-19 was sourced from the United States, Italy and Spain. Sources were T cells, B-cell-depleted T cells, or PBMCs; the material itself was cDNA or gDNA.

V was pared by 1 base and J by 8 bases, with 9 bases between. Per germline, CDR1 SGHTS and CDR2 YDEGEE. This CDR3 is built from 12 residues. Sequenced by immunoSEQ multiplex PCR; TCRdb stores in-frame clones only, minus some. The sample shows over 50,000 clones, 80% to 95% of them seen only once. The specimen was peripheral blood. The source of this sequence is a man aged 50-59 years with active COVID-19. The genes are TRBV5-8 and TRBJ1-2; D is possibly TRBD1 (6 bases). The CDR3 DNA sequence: TGTGCCAGCAGCTTGACAGGGTTCGGCTACACCTTC. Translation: CASSLTGFGYTF.